This T cell receptor beta chain was identified in a study of shared clonotypes between healthy human individuals. As to this clone: Its antigen is currently unknown.

Study-wide findings and caveats: Non-shared clonotypes showed lower generation probabilities than clonotypes common to all four donors.

V shed 5 bases and J shed 5 bases, with 16 bases lying between them. The CDR3 has 15 amino acids. The germline V gene encodes CDR1 LGHNA and CDR2 YNFKEQ. Assay used: immunoSEQ multiplex PCR; TCRdb lists only in-frame clones, some missing. The top ten hold 0.11% to 0.15% of the sample, which has millions of clones, approximately 90% seen once. The sequence was obtained from a man aged 18 to 35 in good health. The chain joins TRBV4-2 to TRBJ2-1; D might be TRBD1 or TRBD2, each matching 6 bases. Sequences were obtained from naive CD4+ T cells sorted from blood. As for subset: CD45RA+ positively selected. The DNA of the CDR3 is TGTGCCAGCAGCAAGGCATCCGGGGGCGACAATGAGCAGTTCTTC. Translating it yields CASSKASGGDNEQFF.